What follows are 16 T cell receptor beta chains derived from one specimen sequenced in a study of shared clonotypes between healthy human individuals. Naive CD8 populations comprised CD45RO-negative cells positively selected for CCR7, excluding terminally differentiated effector memory CD45RA+ cells. Assay: immunoSEQ multiplex PCR; the TCRdb copy retains only in-frame clones and omits some. The table lists under 700,000 clones, around 96% of them singletons. Source material: naive CD8+ T cells sorted from blood. The origin of the receptors is a woman under 40 in good health.

The V and J genes are TRBV2 and TRBJ1-2; the D gene is possibly TRBD1 (6 bases). This CDR3 is built from 15 residues. The germline V gene encodes CDR1 SNHLY and CDR2 FYNNEI. V lost 7 bases and J lost 4, with 19 bases in between. CDR3 sequence: CASTPGRGEGYGYTF. The CDR3, as DNA: TGTGCCAGCACGCCTGGTAGGGGGGAGGGCTATGGCTACACCTTC.

J is TRBJ2-5 and V is TRBV30; 8 bases agree with TRBD2. CDR1 is GTSNPN and CDR2 is SVGIG in the germline V gene (reference sequence). The J segment lost 12 bases and the V segment lost 5 bases, leaving 14 bases of the junction unmatched. This CDR3 is 13 amino acids long. CDR3 amino acids: CAWLSAGDQAEYF. The CDR3 nucleotides read TGTGCCTGGTTATCAGCGGGGGACCAGGCGGAGTACTTC.

Of note for this clone: Distinct nucleotide sequences in the sample also encode this CDR3. The rearrangement uses TRBV5-6 and TRBJ2-7; the D gene could be TRBD1 or TRBD2 (6 bases each). V lost 2 bases, J lost 2 bases, and 11 bases lay in between. The CDR3 contains 14 residues. Germline values: CDR1 SGHDT, CDR2 YYEEEE. The CDR3 region is CASSLGGSPYEQYF. The CDR3 nucleotides read TGTGCCAGCAGCTTAGGGGGGAGCCCCTACGAGCAGTACTTC.

The J gene is TRBJ2-5, the V gene TRBV23-1, with D uncertain. TRBV23-1 is marked as an open reading frame, function uncertain. The germline V and J ends were trimmed by 9 bases and 5 bases, with 28 bases remaining between them. CDR3 length: 17 amino acids. The CDR3 DNA reads as TGCGCCAGAAAAACGTTTCGCGGTCGACACTTTGCGGAGACCCAGTACTTC. Protein: CARKTFRGRHFAETQYF.

This rearrangement joins TRBV10-1 to TRBJ2-5, with 11 bases lining up with TRBD2. In germline, CDR1 is WNHNN, CDR2 SYGVQD (reference sequence). After removal of 2 bases from V and 3 bases from J, the junction contained 11 bases not matched to a gene. There are 18 residues in the CDR3. The CDR3 coding sequence is TGCGCCAGCAGTGAGGCGGGCCTGGCTAGCGGGAGGAAAGAGACCCAGTACTTC. Protein sequence: CASSEAGLASGRKETQYF.

The rearrangement uses TRBV6-5 and TRBJ2-1; D ambiguous. The CDR3 spans 13 residues. Germline V lookup: CDR1 MNHEY, CDR2 SVGAGI. V gave up 0 bases and J gave up 10 bases, with 10 bases separating them. The CDR3 here is CASSYSISGEQFF. Written as DNA, the CDR3 is TGTGCCAGCAGTTACTCGATTAGTGGGGAGCAGTTCTTC.

The V gene is TRBV11-2, the J gene TRBJ2-3; 12 positions match TRBD2. The J segment lost 4 bases and the V segment lost 4 bases, leaving 9 bases of the junction unmatched. Germline V gives CDR1 SGHAT, CDR2 FQNNGV. CDR3 size: 17 residues. The CDR3 sequence: CASSSNGLAGFSDTQYF. Written as DNA, the CDR3 is TGTGCCAGCAGCTCAAATGGACTAGCGGGATTTTCAGATACGCAGTATTTT.

The rearrangement links TRBV6-1 to TRBJ2-7, with D hard to call. The V gene's germline CDR1 is MNHNS and CDR2 SASEGT. V lost 4 bases and J 0 bases, leaving 10 bases between the germline ends. The CDR3 has 14 amino acids. Written as DNA, the CDR3 is TGTGCCAGCAGTGTCCTGGGCAGCTCCTACGAGCAGTACTTC. This sequence encodes CASSVLGSSYEQYF.

In its sample, this clone was seen a few times. The rearrangement joins TRBV11-2 to TRBJ2-7; tentatively, D is TRBD2 (5 bases). The CDR3 totals 13 residues. Germline CDR1 SGHAT, CDR2 FQNNGV. Trimming left V 6 bases short and J 2 bases short, with 11 bases between. Here the CDR3 DNA reads TGTGCCAGCAGACGAACCGGGACCTACGAGCAGTACTTC. This translates into CASRRTGTYEQYF.

With respect to this clone: Other DNA sequences in the same sample also yield this CDR3. The chain employs TRBV28 and TRBJ2-7, with D maybe TRBD2 (5 bases). CDR3 length equals 11 residues. Germline V CDR1 and CDR2: MDHEN, SYDVKM. The ends were cut back, 6 bases at V and 4 bases at J, with 7 bases in the middle. CDR3 sequence: CASSSGYEQYF. The CDR3 bases are TGTGCCAGCAGCAGCGGTTACGAGCAGTACTTC.

The chain joins TRBV10-2 to TRBJ2-3; 12 bases fit TRBD2. The V gene end was trimmed by 6 bases and the J gene end by 5 bases; junction bases not matched to a gene: 6. The V gene's germline CDR1 is WSHSY and CDR2 SAAADI. There are 15 residues in the CDR3. The CDR3 DNA reads TGCGCCAGCAGCAGACTAGCGGGAGTCGGAGATACGCAGTATTTT. Protein product: CASSRLAGVGDTQYF.

The chain has TRBV11-2 and TRBJ1-4, with 8 nucleotides matching TRBD1. V was clipped by 5 bases and J by 0 bases; unmatched bases: 11. CDR1 and CDR2 (germline): SGHAT, FQNNGV. The CDR3 is 18 residues long. The CDR3 sequence: CASSPPPRGPATNEKLFF. The CDR3 DNA follows: TGTGCCAGCAGCCCACCGCCCAGGGGGCCGGCAACTAATGAAAAACTGTTTTTT.

This chain uses TRBV29-1 with TRBJ2-1; unclear D gene. V dropped 5 bases and J dropped 6 bases, with 14 bases sitting between them. The CDR3 runs to 13 residues. Germline assignment: CDR1 SQVTM and CDR2 ANQGSEA. CDR3 region: CSVTWISFNEQFF. In DNA form, the CDR3 reads TGCAGCGTTACGTGGATTAGTTTCAATGAGCAGTTCTTC.

The gene calls are TRBV9 and TRBJ1-1; D is unresolved. Germline V gives CDR1 SGDLS, CDR2 YYNGEE. V lost 4 bases, J lost 3 bases, and 16 bases lay in between. This CDR3 is 15 amino acids long. The CDR3 sequence: CASSNSQSTHTEAFF. CDR3 nucleotide sequence: TGTGCCAGCAGCAACAGCCAGTCAACTCACACTGAAGCTTTCTTT.

To note about this clone: This sample includes further DNA sequences coding for the same CDR3. The chain is built from TRBV18 and TRBJ2-7; D is ambiguous. This CDR3 region has 13 residues. Looked up from germline, CDR1 is KGHSH and CDR2 is LQKENI. V was trimmed by 0 bases and J by 4 bases, leaving 7 bases between them. This CDR3 reads CASSPPDTYEQYF. DNA of the CDR3: TGTGCCAGCTCACCACCTGATACGTACGAGCAGTACTTC.

The chain joins TRBV12-2 to TRBJ2-1; the tabulated D call, TRBD2, remains unverified against the DNA. TRBV12-2 is assigned pseudogene status. This CDR3 has 14 residues. The CDR3, as DNA: TGTGCAAGTCGCTTTTGGGGGGACCACAATGAGCAGTTCTTC. Translated, it gives CASRFWGDHNEQFF.